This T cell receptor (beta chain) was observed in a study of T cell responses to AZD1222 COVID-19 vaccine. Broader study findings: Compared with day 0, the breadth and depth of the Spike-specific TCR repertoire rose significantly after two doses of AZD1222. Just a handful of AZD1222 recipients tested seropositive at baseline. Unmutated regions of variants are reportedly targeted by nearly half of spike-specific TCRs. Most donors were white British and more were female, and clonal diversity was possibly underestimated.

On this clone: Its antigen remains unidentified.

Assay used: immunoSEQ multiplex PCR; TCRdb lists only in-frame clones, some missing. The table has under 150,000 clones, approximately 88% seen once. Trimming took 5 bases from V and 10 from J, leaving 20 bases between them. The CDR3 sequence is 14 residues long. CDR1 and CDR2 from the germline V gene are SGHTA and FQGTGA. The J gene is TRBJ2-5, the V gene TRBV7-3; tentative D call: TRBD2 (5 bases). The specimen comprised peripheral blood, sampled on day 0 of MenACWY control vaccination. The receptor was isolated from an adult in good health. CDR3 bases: TGTGCCAGCAGCCTACGGGTCTCTGAGAGGGTCCAGTACTTC. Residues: CASSLRVSERVQYF.